Listed below are T cell receptor beta chains from one sample, sequenced in a study of blood T cell repertoires in COVID-19. Only in-frame clones appear in the TCRdb table, and some are missing; sequencing was by immunoSEQ multiplex PCR. This table holds under 300,000 clones, more than 85% found once. Sequencing was done on a sample of PBMCs or T cells enriched from blood (not recorded which). Receptors were obtained from a man aged 40-49 years who had recovered from COVID-19. The CDR3 runs from the conserved cysteine through the conserved F or W. D genes are given only for firm matches. Size tells how often a clone was seen (once, few, many) or the class of an expanded clone, and some rows leave it out.

cdr3_nt	cdr3_aa	d_call	v_call	j_call	clone_size
TGTGCCAGCACGACGGGAGTAGGAACCGGGGAGCTGTTTTTT	CASTTGVGTGELFF	.	TRBV9	TRBJ2-2	.
TGCGCCAGCAGCCAGGGACAGGGAACGGATACGCAGTATTTT	CASSQGQGTDTQYF	TRBD1	TRBV5-1	TRBJ2-3	.
TGTGCCAGCAGTGACTCGTTAGACAGGGTCGGTGGCTACACCTTC	CASSDSLDRVGGYTF	TRBD1	TRBV6-4	TRBJ1-2	.
TGTGCCAGCCGGAGTAGTGGAGATACGCAGTATTTT	CASRSSGDTQYF	.	TRBV27	TRBJ2-3	.
TGTGCCAGCAGCCGACTTCAAAGGACAGATTTAGGCTATGGCTACACCTTC	CASSRLQRTDLGYGYTF	.	TRBV6-6	TRBJ1-2	.
TGTGCCAGCAGCTTATTCCCTAAGACCGGCACAGGGACCTACGAGCAGTACTTC	CASSLFPKTGTGTYEQYF	.	TRBV11-2	TRBJ2-7	.
TGCGCCAGCAGCCAAGGAACTAGCGTAACCTACGAGCAGTACTTC	CASSQGTSVTYEQYF	TRBD2	TRBV4-1	TRBJ2-7	.
TGTGCCAGCAGTGATGGTCTCCTAGCGGGAGCGACGGGCAATGAGCAGTTCTTC	CASSDGLLAGATGNEQFF	TRBD2	TRBV2	TRBJ2-1	.
TGTGCCAGCAGCGCAACCGGGACAGGGTATCATATGGGCACTGAAGCTTTCTTT	CASSATGTGYHMGTEAFF	TRBD1	TRBV7-3	TRBJ1-1	.
TGTGCCAGCAGTGATAACAGGGGCACAGATACGCAGTATTTT	CASSDNRGTDTQYF	.	TRBV6-4	TRBJ2-3	.
TGCAGCGTTGATAGACTAGCGGGTAACACCGGGGAGCTGTTTTTT	CSVDRLAGNTGELFF	TRBD2	TRBV29-1	TRBJ2-2	.
TGTGCCAGCTCACCAGAGGGAAGCGAGTTCTTC	CASSPEGSEFF	.	TRBV18	TRBJ2-1	.
TGTGCCAGCAGCCAAGATATACTAACGGATGAAAAACTGTTTTTT	CASSQDILTDEKLFF	.	TRBV3-1/TRBV3-2	TRBJ1-4	.
TGTGCCAGCAGGCCGAAGAGCATGGCGGGAGCGTCCTACGAGCAGTACTTC	CASRPKSMAGASYEQYF	TRBD2	TRBV2	TRBJ2-7	.
TGTGCCAGCAGCCCTGGACAGGCGACAGATACGCAGTATTTT	CASSPGQATDTQYF	TRBD1	TRBV11-3	TRBJ2-3	.
TGTGCCAGCAGTTTAGTGACAGACAATCCGTACCAAGAGACCCAGTACTTC	CASSLVTDNPYQETQYF	.	TRBV27	TRBJ2-5	.
TGCAGCGTGGAACCGGGACAGGGGGCGGGTGGCTACACCTTC	CSVEPGQGAGGYTF	TRBD1	TRBV29-1	TRBJ1-2	.
TGTGCCAGTACTCAGGGCGCGAATGGAAAACTGTTTTTT	CASTQGANGKLFF	.	TRBV2	TRBJ1-4	.
TGTGCCACCAGTGACAGAAGACAGGGGGGGAACACTGAAGCTTTCTTT	CATSDRRQGGNTEAFF	TRBD1	TRBV24-1	TRBJ1-1	.
TGTGCCAGCAGCCCCGAAGAGGCTTATAATTCACCCCTCCACTTT	CASSPEEAYNSPLHF	.	TRBV2	TRBJ1-6	.
TGTGCCAGCTCACCCGACAGGGCTTTCTACGAGCAGTACTTC	CASSPDRAFYEQYF	TRBD1	TRBV18	TRBJ2-7	.
TGTGCCAGTAGCAGGGGGCAGGAGACCCAGTACTTC	CASSRGQETQYF	TRBD1	TRBV19	TRBJ2-5	few
TGTGCCAGCAGGCCCCGGGGAGTGAGGACAGATACGCAGTATTTT	CASRPRGVRTDTQYF	.	TRBV6-5	TRBJ2-3	.
TGTGCCAGCAGTTTATCCCGGCTAGCGGGAACCACAGATACGCAGTATTTT	CASSLSRLAGTTDTQYF	TRBD2	TRBV28	TRBJ2-3	.
TGTGCCAGCAGCTTAGGGGCGCACTCTGAAGCTTTCTTT	CASSLGAHSEAFF	.	TRBV7-6	TRBJ1-1	.
TGTGCCAGCAGCCATCCTTATAGACTAGCGGGAGGGCAAGAGACCCAGTACTTC	CASSHPYRLAGGQETQYF	TRBD2	TRBV14	TRBJ2-5	.
TGTGCCAGCAGCCGAAGACAGGCCTTGAGGTATGGCTACACCTTC	CASSRRQALRYGYTF	.	TRBV6-2/TRBV6-3	TRBJ1-2	once
TGTGCCAGCAGTTACTCTAGCTCCAATGAGCAGTTCTTC	CASSYSSSNEQFF	.	TRBV6-5	TRBJ2-1	.
TGCGCCAGCAGCTTGGAGGAGACAGGGCGATATTTAGCCAAAAACATTCAGTACTTC	CASSLEETGRYLAKNIQYF	TRBD1	TRBV5-1	TRBJ2-4	.
TGTGCCTGGAGTGTACCCGGGACAGGATATAGCTACGAGCAGTACTTC	CAWSVPGTGYSYEQYF	TRBD1	TRBV30	TRBJ2-7	.
TGTGCCAGTAGTATAGGGCCGGGGGACACTGAAGCTTTCTTT	CASSIGPGDTEAFF	.	TRBV19	TRBJ1-1	.
TGTGCCAGCAGCTTAGGTTGGGGGCAGCGATTTGGAAACACCATATATTTT	CASSLGWGQRFGNTIYF	.	TRBV11-2	TRBJ1-3	many
TGTGCCAGTAGTATTGTCGGATACGGGACAGGTCTTGGGGAACTGTTTTTT	CASSIVGYGTGLGELFF	TRBD1	TRBV19	TRBJ1-4	.
TGTGCCAGCAGTTACGGAAGGGAAGGGGACCAGTACTTC	CASSYGREGDQYF	.	TRBV6-5	TRBJ2-5	.
TGTGCCAGCAGCACTACAGGGGCTGTGAACACCGGGGAGCTGTTTTTT	CASSTTGAVNTGELFF	TRBD1	TRBV7-3	TRBJ2-2	.
TGTGCCAGCAGCTTAGAGGTTCGGGAAAAACTGTTTTTT	CASSLEVREKLFF	.	TRBV11-2	TRBJ1-4	.
TGTGCCAGCAGCCCAGGGACTCACGAGCAGTACTTC	CASSPGTHEQYF	.	TRBV11-2	TRBJ2-7	.
TGTGCCAGCAGCCAAGATGTAGCAACTAATGAAAAACTGTTTTTT	CASSQDVATNEKLFF	.	TRBV3-1/TRBV3-2	TRBJ1-4	once
TGTGCCAGCAGTTTGCAGGGGACGGCTAACTATGGCTACACCTTC	CASSLQGTANYGYTF	.	TRBV28	TRBJ1-2	.
TGCGCCAGCAGCCAAGAAGGGACTAGAGCGTCAGATACGCAGTATTTT	CASSQEGTRASDTQYF	TRBD2	TRBV4-1	TRBJ2-3	.
TGCGCCAGCAGCTTTACGGGGTTCTCAGGCTCTGGGGCCAACGTCCTGACTTTC	CASSFTGFSGSGANVLTF	.	TRBV5-1	TRBJ2-6	.
TGCAGCGTTGAGAGCTCCCTCAATGAGCAGTTCTTC	CSVESSLNEQFF	.	TRBV29-1	TRBJ2-1	.
TGTGCCAGCAGCCTACCGAGGGAGGATACGCAGTATTTT	CASSLPREDTQYF	.	TRBV7-8	TRBJ2-3	many
TGCAGTGTTAGTGGGGGGCCGACGGAATCCTACGAGCAGTACTTC	CSVSGGPTESYEQYF	.	TRBV20-1	TRBJ2-7	.
TGTGCCATCACAAAGACAGGGGCCGGCGAGCAGTACTTC	CAITKTGAGEQYF	TRBD1	TRBV10-3	TRBJ2-7	.
TGTGCCAGCAGCTCCCAGGGACAGTTTGCCACAGATACGCAGTATTTT	CASSSQGQFATDTQYF	TRBD1	TRBV9	TRBJ2-3	.